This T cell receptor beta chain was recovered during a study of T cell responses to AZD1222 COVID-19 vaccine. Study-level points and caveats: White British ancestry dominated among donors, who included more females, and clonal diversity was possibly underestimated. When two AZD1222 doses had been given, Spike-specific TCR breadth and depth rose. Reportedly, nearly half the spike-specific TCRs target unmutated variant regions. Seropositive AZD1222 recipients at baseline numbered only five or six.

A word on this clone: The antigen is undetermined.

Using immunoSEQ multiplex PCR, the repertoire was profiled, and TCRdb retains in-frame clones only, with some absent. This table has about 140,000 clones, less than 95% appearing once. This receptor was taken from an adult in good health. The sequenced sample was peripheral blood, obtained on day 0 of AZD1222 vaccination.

The CDR3, as DNA: TGTGCCAGCAGCTTATCTAGCGGGGGAGGAGAGACCCAGTACTTC. This codes for CASSLSSGGGETQYF. V gene TRBV11-2 combines with J gene TRBJ2-5; 10 bases map to TRBD2. There are 15 residues in the CDR3. Germline assignment: CDR1 SGHAT and CDR2 FQNNGV. With V trimmed by 2 bases and J by 4 bases, 4 bases remained unmatched.